This entry features one T cell receptor beta chain sequence. CDR3 size: 15 residues. Germline CDR1 reads MDHEN; CDR2 reads SYDVKM. Trimming removed 2 bases from V and 4 bases from J; junction bases left unmatched: 3. The protocol was immunoSEQ multiplex PCR, while the TCRdb copy is restricted to in-frame clones and leaves out a portion. The data contain about 95,000 clones, around 96% of them seen just once; the ten biggest clones take up roughly 0.34%. The data originate from a study of technical replicates of blood from a handful of donors. The sequence was collected from a human donor in good health. The V and J genes are TRBV28 and TRBJ2-1; 9 nucleotides align to TRBD2. Sequencing was performed on T cells isolated from PBMCs. CDR3 nucleotide sequence: TGTGCCAGCAGTTTAGAGACTAGCGGATACAATGAGCAGTTCTTC. This gives the protein CASSLETSGYNEQFF.